Below are 18 T cell receptor beta chains sequenced from a single sample in a study of beta chain features in type 1 diabetes. For these TCRs, the target antigens are not known. General study results and limits: Shortening of TCRB CDR3s, moderate but significant, appeared in all four CD4+ subsets of Type 1 diabetes patients.

cDNA synthesis used the whole RNA isolate, giving expressed TCRB sequences. Some clones are missing from TCRdb's copy, which holds only in-frame ones; the method was immunoSEQ multiplex PCR. The table records around 150,000 clones, roughly 9% of them present only once. Sequenced sample: central memory CD4+ T cells from blood. Receptors originate from a woman younger than 45 with type 1 diabetes.

The CDR3 loop reads CASRMGDTYNEQFF. DNA of the CDR3: TGCGCCAGTCGGATGGGGGACACTTACAATGAGCAGTTCTTC. The rearrangement links TRBV5-1 to TRBJ2-1, with TRBD1 as a possible D gene (6 bases). Germline V gene data show CDR1 as SGHRS and CDR2 as YFSETQ. V lost 8 bases and J lost 4, with 16 bases in between. CDR3 size: 14 residues.

The rearrangement joins TRBV19 to TRBJ1-2; D ambiguous. Germline values: CDR1 LNHDA, CDR2 SQIVND (reference sequence). The CDR3 runs 12 residues. V was pared by 7 bases and J by 0 bases, with 6 bases between. The CDR3 region has the DNA TGTGCCAGTATGCGTCCTAACTATGGCTACACCTTC. Translation: CASMRPNYGYTF.

CDR3 protein: CASSLGQGRVEAFF. For the CDR3, the DNA is TGTGCCAGCTCACTTGGACAGGGGAGAGTTGAAGCTTTCTTT. The chain carries TRBV18 and TRBJ1-1, with 9 bases aligning to TRBD1. V trimming: 4 bases; J trimming: 7 bases; junction bases outside the gene matches: 7. The V gene's germline CDR1 is KGHSH and CDR2 LQKENI. The CDR3 contains 14 residues.

There are a few counts of this clone. The genes are TRBV10-3 and TRBJ1-1, with 8 bases identical to TRBD1. Trimming took 1 base from V and 6 from J; bases not matched to a gene: 7. Germline V gene data show CDR1 as ENHRY and CDR2 as SYGVKD. This CDR3 is built from 15 residues. CDR3 bases: TGTGCCATCAGTGAGTTCGACAGGGGCCCGCCTGAAGCTTTCTTT. This gives the protein CAISEFDRGPPEAFF.

This clone has only a few counts. The chain has TRBV10-3 and TRBJ2-5; TRBD2 agrees at 10 bases. The CDR3 extends over 19 amino acids. With V trimmed by 0 bases and J by 2 bases, 12 bases remained unmatched. The germline CDR1 and CDR2 sequences are ENHRY and SYGVKD. CDR3 DNA: TGTGCCATCAGTGAGTCTAACCTAATTAGCGGGAGGAGGCAAGAGACCCAGTACTTC. It codes for CAISESNLISGRRQETQYF.

The chain carries TRBV7-9 and TRBJ2-2, with D possibly TRBD2 on 5 matching bases. Per the germline V gene, CDR1 is SEHNR and CDR2 is FQNEAQ (reference sequence). V lost 3 bases to trimming and J lost 7 bases, with 12 bases between them. This CDR3 is 14 amino acids long. The CDR3 coding sequence is TGTGCCAGCAGCTTCATAGGGAGACACGGGGAGCTGTTTTTT. Translating it yields CASSFIGRHGELFF. Full variable domain (missing parts from reference TRBV7-9 and TRBJ2-2): DTGVSQNPRHKITKRGQNVTFRCDPISEHNRLYWYRQTLGQGPEFLTYFQNEAQLEKSRLLSDRFSAERPKGSFSTLEIQRTEQGDSAMYLCASSFIGRHGELFFGEGSRLTVL.

The V call is TRBV5-6, the J call TRBJ1-1, with 9 bases identical to TRBD1. Trimming cost V 3 bases and J 10 bases; bases outside gene matches: 7. Germline V gives CDR1 SGHDT, CDR2 YYEEEE. The CDR3 spans 13 residues. The CDR3 DNA reads TGTGCCAGCAGCTCCACAGGGGGCGGCTTAGCTTTCTTT. This gives the protein CASSSTGGGLAFF.

The chain couples TRBV11-3 to TRBJ2-3, with TRBD1 matching 8 bases. The CDR3 is 15 amino acids. Germline CDR1 reads SGHNT; CDR2 reads YENEEA. The V gene end was trimmed by 5 bases and the J gene end by 1 base; junction bases not matched to a gene: 5. Written as DNA, the CDR3 is TGTGCCAGCAGCATACCGGGACAGGGCACAGATACGCAGTATTTT. It yields the protein CASSIPGQGTDTQYF.

In its sample, this clone was seen a few times. This chain's CDR3 is CASSVQGDGGYTF. In DNA form, the CDR3 reads TGTGCCAGCAGTGTGCAGGGGGATGGCGGCTACACCTTC. The chain is built from TRBV28 and TRBJ1-2; TRBD1 agrees at 7 bases. CDR3 length equals 13 residues. V gave up 5 bases and J gave up 8 bases; unmatched junction bases: 8. CDR1 is MDHEN and CDR2 is SYDVKM in the germline V gene.

The chain has TRBV19 and TRBJ1-5, with D tentatively TRBD1 (5 bases). The CDR3 is 17 residues long. Per the germline V gene, CDR1 is LNHDA and CDR2 is SQIVND (reference sequence). V gave up 0 bases and J gave up 1 base, with 13 bases separating them. The CDR3 reads CASSIDGGDSSNQPQHF. The DNA of the CDR3 is TGTGCCAGTAGTATAGACGGGGGAGATTCGAGCAATCAGCCCCAGCATTTT.

The chain is built from TRBV18 and TRBJ1-1; TRBD1 agrees at 7 bases. V lost 6 bases and J lost 7; bases outside the gene matches: 8. CDR1 KGHSH and CDR2 LQKENI come from the germline V gene. CDR3 length equals 13 residues. CDR3 DNA sequence: TGTGCCAGCTCGACAGGGTTAGACAGTGAAGCTTTCTTT. The encoded protein is CASSTGLDSEAFF.

The sample holds a few counts of this clone. This chain connects TRBV18 to TRBJ2-7, with a tentative D call TRBD1 (6 bases). CDR3 length: 14 residues. The V gene's germline CDR1 is KGHSH and CDR2 LQKENI. V gave up 6 bases and J gave up 0 bases, with 12 bases separating them. CDR3 nucleotides: TGTGCCAGCTCCTCTACAGGGAGCTCCTACGAGCAGTACTTC. Protein sequence: CASSSTGSSYEQYF.

The rearrangement joins TRBV5-1 to TRBJ2-7; the D gene is possibly TRBD1 (7 bases). Trimming pared 1 base from V and 5 bases from J, leaving 13 bases between. The CDR3 totals 14 residues. In germline, CDR1 is SGHRS, CDR2 YFSETQ. The CDR3 nucleotides are TGCGCCAGCAGCTTGCACCAGGGGGGCGACGAGCAGTACTTC. This gives the protein CASSLHQGGDEQYF.

The V call is TRBV30, the J call TRBJ1-2; D is possibly TRBD1 (5 bases). Germline CDR1 GTSNPN, CDR2 SVGIG (reference sequence). This CDR3 comprises 15 residues. The ends were cut back, 0 bases at V and 0 bases at J, with 11 bases in the middle. The CDR3 is CAWSVQAAANYGYTF. CDR3 bases: TGTGCCTGGAGTGTACAGGCCGCAGCTAACTATGGCTACACCTTC.

V usage is TRBV13 and J usage is TRBJ2-3; weak D call: TRBD1 (5 bases). The ends were cut back, 5 bases at V and 6 bases at J, with 12 bases in the middle. This CDR3 spans 13 amino acids. Germline CDR1 PRHDT, CDR2 FYEKMQ (reference sequence). The CDR3 region has the DNA TGTGCCAGCAGCCTCCGGTGGGGCGATACGCAGTATTTT. Residues: CASSLRWGDTQYF.

This clone was recorded a few times. This sequence joins TRBV28 and TRBJ2-7; 11 bases match TRBD2. The CDR3 spans 13 residues. After removal of 8 bases from V and 3 bases from J, the junction contained 3 bases not matched to a gene. Germline CDR1 and CDR2: MDHEN and SYDVKM. The CDR3 nucleotides read TGTGCCAGCTACGGGACTAGCGGCTACGAGCAGTACTTC. Translation: CASYGTSGYEQYF. The full variable domain, its missing parts supplied by reference TRBV28 and TRBJ2-7, is DVKVTQSSRYLVKRTGEKVFLECVQDMDHENMFWYRQDPGLGLRLIYFSYDVKMKEKGDIPEGYSVSREKKERFSLILESASTNQTSMYLCASYGTSGYEQYFGPGTRLTVT.

CDR3 sequence: CASSVRVTGAPDTQYF. CDR3 DNA: TGTGCCAGCAGCGTCCGGGTTACGGGAGCACCAGATACGCAGTATTTT. The V and J genes are TRBV5-6 and TRBJ2-3, with a weak D call TRBD2 (6 bases). V was pared by 4 bases and J by 4 bases, with 19 bases between. The length of the CDR3 is 16 residues. Germline V gives CDR1 SGHDT, CDR2 YYEEEE.

CDR3 in DNA: TGTGCCAGCAGCCTCTATCACTCGGGCACTGAAGCTTTCTTT. Translated: CASSLYHSGTEAFF. The rearrangement links TRBV9 to TRBJ1-1; D gene ambiguous. CDR1 is SGDLS, CDR2 YYNGEE, per germline. The V gene lost 4 bases and the J gene lost 4 bases, with 14 bases spanning the gap. The CDR3 covers 14 residues.